This record covers a single T cell receptor (beta chain). TCRdb recomputed clones from the PCR reads via MiXCR. The data hold about 16,000 clones, with about 31% observed a single time. V lost 3 bases and J lost 10, with 11 bases in between. Germline V gene data show CDR1 as SGDLS and CDR2 as YYNGEE. CDR3 length: 12 amino acids. Prior to thyroid surgery, none of the patients had received any treatment. This sample stems from a study of metastatic and nonmetastatic thyroid tumors. This TCR was sampled from a female donor with papillary thyroid cancer or a benign thyroid nodule (not recorded which). Some clones in this sample may be carry-over from other donors' samples. The sample comprised tumor tissue. The chain combines TRBV9 with TRBJ2-1, with a tentative D call TRBD2 (5 bases). The DNA for the CDR3 is TGTGCCAGCAGCGGGCAGCGCGGGGAGCAGTTCTTC. Translation: CASSGQRGEQFF.